The T cell receptor (beta chain) under discussion was sequenced for a study of T cell repertoires in cytomegalovirus infection. Study information: Indications of both CMV infection and matching HLA type were provided by public TCR beta signatures.

As concerns this clonotype: What it binds is not known.

Findings of the study overall: Predominance within the ex vivo response was attributable to HLA-C-restricted CMV-specific TCR beta clonotypes. The study identified carriers of CMV plus the relevant HLA from cumulative public TCR beta family frequency.

Looked up from germline, CDR1 is MNHEY and CDR2 is SVGEGT. The CDR3 runs to 14 residues. Trimming stripped 5 bases from V and 8 bases from J, with 18 bases between. TCRdb redid the calling of the reads with MiXCR, one entry per CDR3 protein. The repertoire holds 450,000 to 650,000 distinct CDR3 sequences, with more than 25% as singletons. Material: PBMCs. V and J are TRBV6-2 or TRBV6-3 and TRBJ1-2, with D possibly being TRBD1 (6 bases). The TCR comes from a human donor in good health (CMV status not recorded). Some clones in this sample may be carry-over from other donors' samples. In DNA, the CDR3 is TGTGCCAGCAGTCAGAGCGGACAGTCCTCCGGCTACACCTTC. As protein: CASSQSGQSSGYTF.